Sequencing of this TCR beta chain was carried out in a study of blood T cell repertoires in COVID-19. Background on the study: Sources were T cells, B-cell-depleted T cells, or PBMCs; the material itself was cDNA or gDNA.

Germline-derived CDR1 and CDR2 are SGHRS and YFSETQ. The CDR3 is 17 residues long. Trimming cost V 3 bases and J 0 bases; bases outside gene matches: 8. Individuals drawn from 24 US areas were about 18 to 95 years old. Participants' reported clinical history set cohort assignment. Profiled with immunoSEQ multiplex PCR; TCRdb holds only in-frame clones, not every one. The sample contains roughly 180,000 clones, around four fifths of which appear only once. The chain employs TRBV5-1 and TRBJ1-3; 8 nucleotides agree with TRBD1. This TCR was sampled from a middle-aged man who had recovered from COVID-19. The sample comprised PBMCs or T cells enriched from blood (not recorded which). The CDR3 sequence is CASSSAPTGVSGNTIYF. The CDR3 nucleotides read TGCGCCAGCAGCTCAGCCCCGACAGGGGTCTCTGGAAACACCATATATTTT.